The 2 T cell receptor beta chains given below trace back to one sample, sequenced in a study of blood T cell repertoires in COVID-19. The repertoire was sequenced with immunoSEQ multiplex PCR; TCRdb's copy has only in-frame clones and lacks some. The sample lists over 300,000 clones, roughly 90% seen once, with about 6.8% in the top ten. The material sequenced was peripheral blood. These receptors were collected from a young man with active or convalescent COVID-19.

Comment on this clone: The same CDR3 arises from other DNA sequences in this sample as well. The chain combines TRBV28 with TRBJ1-5; 9 positions match TRBD1. Germline-derived CDR1 and CDR2 are MDHEN and SYDVKM. CDR3 length: 14 residues. With 5 bases clipped from V and 6 bases from J, the junction kept 5 bases outside the gene matches. CDR3 in amino acids: CASSPGQGGQPQHF. The CDR3 DNA is TGTGCCAGCAGTCCGGGACAGGGTGGTCAGCCCCAGCATTTT.

V and J are TRBV24-1 and TRBJ2-7; 7 bases line up with TRBD1. The germline V gene encodes CDR1 KGHDR and CDR2 SFDVKD. This CDR3 has 15 amino acids. J gave up 3 bases and V 5 bases, and 9 bases lay outside the gene matches. CDR3 residues: CATSVIRDSNYEQYF. In nucleotides, the CDR3 is TGTGCCACCAGTGTAATCCGGGACAGCAACTACGAGCAGTACTTC.